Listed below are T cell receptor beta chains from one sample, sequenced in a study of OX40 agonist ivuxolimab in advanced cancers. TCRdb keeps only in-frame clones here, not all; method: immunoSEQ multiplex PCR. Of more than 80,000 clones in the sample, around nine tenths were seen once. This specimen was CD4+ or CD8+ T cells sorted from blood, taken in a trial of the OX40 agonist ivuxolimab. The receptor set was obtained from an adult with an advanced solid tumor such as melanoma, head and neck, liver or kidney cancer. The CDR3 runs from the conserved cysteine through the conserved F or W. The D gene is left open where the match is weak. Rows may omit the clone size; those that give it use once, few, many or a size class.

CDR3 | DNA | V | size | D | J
CASSQDTGNTIYF | TGTGCCAGCAGCCAAGATACTGGAAACACCATATATTTT | TRBV14 | NA | NA | TRBJ1-3
CASSLRDRPLHPELFF | TGTGCCAGTAGTCTCCGGGACAGGCCCCTACACCCCGAGCTGTTTTTT | TRBV19 | NA | TRBD1 | TRBJ2-2
CASARQGPPGEKLFF | TGTGCCAGCGCCCGCCAGGGCCCACCGGGTGAAAAACTGTTTTTT | TRBV21-1 | NA | NA | TRBJ1-4
CASSIQGAPTYEQYF | TGTGCCAGCAGCATACAGGGGGCCCCCACCTACGAGCAGTACTTC | TRBV14 | NA | TRBD1 | TRBJ2-7
CASSLRTGDNQPQHF | TGTGCCAGCAGCTTGCGGACAGGGGACAATCAGCCCCAGCATTTT | TRBV7-2 | NA | TRBD1 | TRBJ1-5
CASSAGQSLIYEQYF | TGTGCCAGCAGTGCCGGACAGTCCCTCATCTACGAGCAGTACTTC | TRBV6-5 | NA | NA | TRBJ2-7
CATGRRSYEQYF | TGTGCCACAGGAAGGAGATCCTACGAGCAGTACTTC | TRBV6-5 | NA | NA | TRBJ2-7
CASSRYGDRVNSPLHF | TGTGCCAGCAGCCGATACGGGGACAGGGTTAATTCACCCCTCCACTTT | TRBV7-3 | once | TRBD1 | TRBJ1-6
CASSSGDGILRPDTQYF | TGTGCCAGCAGCTCCGGTGATGGTATCTTACGGCCAGATACGCAGTATTTT | TRBV11-3 | NA | NA | TRBJ2-3
CASSEGTSGSYEQFF | TGTGCCAGCAGCGAAGGGACTAGCGGGAGCTATGAGCAGTTCTTC | TRBV7-6 | once | TRBD2 | TRBJ2-1
CASGTSGGAEETQYF | TGTGCCAGCGGGACTAGCGGGGGGGCCGAGGAGACCCAGTACTTC | TRBV5-6 | NA | TRBD2 | TRBJ2-5
CASSLTTGDYNEQFF | TGTGCCAGCAGCTTAACAACCGGGGACTACAATGAGCAGTTCTTC | TRBV7-3 | NA | NA | TRBJ2-1
CAWSEGAGTGELFF | TGTGCCTGGAGCGAGGGGGCAGGGACCGGGGAGCTGTTTTTT | TRBV30 | NA | TRBD1 | TRBJ2-2
CASSDSFPPNTEAFF | TGTGCCAGCAGTGACTCATTTCCCCCGAACACTGAAGCTTTCTTT | TRBV6-4 | few | NA | TRBJ1-1
CASSGTENTEAFF | TGTGCCAGCAGCGGGACAGAGAACACTGAAGCTTTCTTT | TRBV6-4 | NA | TRBD1 | TRBJ1-1
CASSLDLGLAGREQFF | TGTGCCAGCAGCTTAGATCTTGGCCTAGCGGGACGGGAGCAGTTCTTC | TRBV11-2 | NA | TRBD2 | TRBJ2-1
CASSQDDLRYEKLFF | TGCGCCAGCAGCCAAGACGACCTTCGGTATGAAAAACTGTTTTTT | TRBV4-1 | NA | NA | TRBJ1-4
CASSARDRDTDTQYF | TGTGCCAGCAGCGCCCGGGACAGGGACACAGATACGCAGTATTTT | TRBV21-1 | once | NA | TRBJ2-3
CASSRDSAMPQHF | TGTGCCAGCAGTCGGGACAGCGCTATGCCCCAGCATTTT | TRBV6-6 | NA | TRBD1 | TRBJ1-5
CASSDAQGGLETQYF | TGTGCCAGCAGTGACGCACAGGGAGGTTTGGAGACCCAGTACTTC | TRBV25-1 | NA | NA | TRBJ2-5
CASSVRGYNQPQHF | TGTGCCAGTAGTGTACGGGGGTACAATCAGCCCCAGCATTTT | TRBV19 | NA | NA | TRBJ1-5
CASSLGDRFGEQYF | TGTGCCAGCAGCTTAGGGGACAGATTCGGAGAGCAGTACTTC | TRBV5-6 | few | TRBD1 | TRBJ2-7
CASSPVGPNTGELFF | TGCGCCAGCAGTCCCGTAGGCCCGAACACCGGGGAGCTGTTTTTT | TRBV23-1 | NA | NA | TRBJ2-2
CASSRTGRNEKLFF | TGTGCCAGCAGTAGGACCGGCAGGAATGAAAAACTGTTTTTT | TRBV25-1 | NA | NA | TRBJ1-4
CAATSGGSGETQYF | TGTGCTGCCACTAGCGGGGGTTCAGGAGAGACCCAGTACTTC | TRBV7-7 | NA | TRBD2 | TRBJ2-5
CASSLPAGQGMDTQYF | TGCGCCAGCAGCTTACCCGCGGGACAGGGAATGGATACGCAGTATTTT | TRBV5-1 | NA | TRBD1 | TRBJ2-3
CASSQDLGAGGTDTQYF | TGCGCCAGCAGCCAAGATCTCGGGGCGGGGGGCACAGATACGCAGTATTTT | TRBV4-3 | NA | TRBD2 | TRBJ2-3
CAWQLQGSVGYGYTF | TGTGCCTGGCAGTTACAGGGCAGCGTTGGCTATGGCTACACCTTC | TRBV30 | NA | NA | TRBJ1-2
CASSLGLGLETQYF | TGTGCCAGCAGCTTAGGGTTAGGGTTAGAGACCCAGTACTTC | TRBV11-2 | NA | NA | TRBJ2-5
CASRSTGGGYGYTF | TGTGCCAGTAGATCGACAGGGGGCGGGTATGGCTACACCTTC | TRBV19 | NA | TRBD1 | TRBJ1-2
CASSVGVQDTDTQYF | TGTGCCAGCAGCGTAGGGGTTCAGGACACAGATACGCAGTATTTT | TRBV7-2 | many | NA | TRBJ2-3
CASSLRGAEDTQYF | TGTGCCAGCAGCTTACGGGGGGCGGAAGATACGCAGTATTTT | TRBV11-2 | NA | NA | TRBJ2-3
CASSQEFSGNTEAFF | TGCGCCAGCAGCCAAGAATTTTCAGGGAACACTGAAGCTTTCTTT | TRBV4-3 | few | NA | TRBJ1-1
CASSQPGLAGGLRSGELFF | TGCGCCAGCAGCCAACCGGGACTAGCGGGAGGGCTTAGGAGCGGGGAGCTGTTTTTT | TRBV4-3 | NA | TRBD2 | TRBJ2-2
CASSLDPRTSTDTQYF | TGTGCCAGCAGCTTAGATCCGCGGACGAGCACAGATACGCAGTATTTT | TRBV7-2 | NA | NA | TRBJ2-3
CASSLGQASYNEQFF | TGCGCCAGCAGCCTCGGACAGGCTTCCTACAATGAGCAGTTCTTC | TRBV5-1 | NA | TRBD1 | TRBJ2-1
CASSWGTETTNEKLFF | TGCGCCAGCAGCTGGGGGACGGAAACAACTAATGAAAAACTGTTTTTT | TRBV5-1 | NA | NA | TRBJ1-4
CSALGIFYNEQFF | TGCAGCGCGTTGGGAATTTTCTACAATGAGCAGTTCTTC | TRBV29-1 | NA | NA | TRBJ2-1
CASSLRGGNEKLFF | TGCGCCAGCAGCCTCAGGGGCGGGAATGAAAAACTGTTTTTT | TRBV5-1 | NA | NA | TRBJ1-4
CASSLVLGTNEKLFF | TGCGCCAGCAGCTTGGTACTGGGGACTAATGAAAAACTGTTTTTT | TRBV5-1 | NA | NA | TRBJ1-4
CASSLRAAGEKLFF | TGTGCCAGCAGTCTCCGGGCGGCTGGTGAAAAACTGTTTTTT | TRBV27 | NA | NA | TRBJ1-4
CASSDLVGPPGANEKLFF | TGTGCCAGCAGCGACTTGGTTGGCCCCCCAGGGGCTAATGAAAAACTGTTTTTT | TRBV7-8 | NA | NA | TRBJ1-4
CASSQGGMVGAGNQPQHF | TGCGCCAGCAGCCAAGGTGGGATGGTGGGTGCGGGCAATCAGCCCCAGCATTTT | TRBV4-1 | few | NA | TRBJ1-5
CASRDSGANVLTF | TGTGCCAGCCGGGACTCTGGGGCCAACGTCCTGACTTTC | TRBV2 | NA | NA | TRBJ2-6
CASGPSGGNQPQHF | TGTGCTAGTGGCCCCTCAGGGGGCAATCAGCCCCAGCATTTT | TRBV12-5 | NA | NA | TRBJ1-5
CASLSYNEQFF | TGTGCCAGCCTCTCCTACAATGAGCAGTTCTTC | TRBV7-9 | NA | NA | TRBJ2-1
CASSFASGGYEQYF | TGTGCCAGCAGCTTCGCTAGCGGGGGTTACGAGCAGTACTTC | TRBV7-9 | NA | TRBD2 | TRBJ2-7
CASRNMNTEAFF | TGTGCCAGCCGAAACATGAACACTGAAGCTTTCTTT | TRBV6-5 | few | NA | TRBJ1-1
CALGTSGMTAKNIQYF | TGTGCCCTAGGGACTAGTGGGATGACGGCCAAAAACATTCAGTACTTC | TRBV30 | NA | TRBD2 | TRBJ2-4
CASSLGQGGTEAFF | TGCGCCAGCAGCCTGGGACAGGGTGGCACTGAAGCTTTCTTT | TRBV5-1 | NA | TRBD1 | TRBJ1-1
CASAPLDSLSYEQYF | TGCGCCTCAGCCCCTTTGGACAGCCTGTCCTACGAGCAGTACTTC | TRBV5-1 | NA | NA | TRBJ2-7
CASSSRSQETQYF | TGTGCCAGCAGCTCCCGGTCCCAAGAGACCCAGTACTTC | TRBV7-9 | NA | NA | TRBJ2-5
CASSPQGGSSYEQYF | TGTGCCAGTAGTCCTCAGGGCGGGAGTTCCTACGAGCAGTACTTC | TRBV19 | NA | TRBD2 | TRBJ2-7
CASSSGTGSQPQHF | TGCGCCAGCAGCTCGGGGACAGGGTCTCAGCCCCAGCATTTT | TRBV5-1 | NA | TRBD1 | TRBJ1-5
CASSLGLAGGWQETQYF | TGTGCCAGCAGCTTAGGTCTGGCAGGGGGCTGGCAAGAGACCCAGTACTTC | TRBV7-9 | NA | TRBD1 | TRBJ2-5
CASRTGGQVNIQYF | TGTGCCAGCAGGACGGGGGGGCAGGTAAACATTCAGTACTTC | TRBV6-1 | NA | TRBD2 | TRBJ2-4
CSVGSGNTEAFF | TGCAGCGTTGGTTCGGGGAACACTGAAGCTTTCTTT | TRBV29-1 | NA | NA | TRBJ1-1
CASRLPGLAGVQETQYF | TGTGCCAGCAGACTCCCGGGACTAGCGGGCGTTCAAGAGACCCAGTACTTC | TRBV6-4 | NA | TRBD2 | TRBJ2-5
CASSPTEVRGYTF | TGTGCCAGCTCACCAACTGAAGTACGCGGCTACACCTTC | TRBV18 | few | NA | TRBJ1-2